These T cell receptor beta chains were read from a single sample in a study of T cell repertoires in aging, cancer and after chemotherapy. Each CDR3 protein gets one entry after TCRdb re-called the multiplex PCR reads with MiXCR. Here the sample spans 10,000 to 12,000 distinct CDR3 sequences, approximately 30% being singletons. Source material: blood. The receptor set was obtained from a human donor in good health. CDR3s include the opening cysteine and the closing phenylalanine or tryptophan. Each record gives: clone size, CDR3 length, D gene, V gene, J gene, CDR3 DNA, CDR3 protein. D genes are given only for firm matches. Rows give clone size only sometimes, using once, few, many, or a class for an expanded clone.

>.|13|.|TRBV6-1|TRBJ1-1
TGTGCCAGCAGTGACGACCTCGTAGGAACGGCTTTCTTT
CASSDDLVGTAFF
>few|13|.|TRBV19|TRBJ1-1
TGTGCCAGTAGTATAGATCTCGTGACTGAAGCTTTCTTT
CASSIDLVTEAFF
>.|15|.|TRBV6-5|TRBJ2-7
TGTGCCAGCAGTTTCCGACCAGATTTCTCCTACGAGCAGTACTTC
CASSFRPDFSYEQYF
>medium-sized|12|.|TRBV19|TRBJ1-2
TGTGCGTCCGGCCCCAGGGGCTATGGCTACACCTTC
CASGPRGYGYTF
>.|14|.|TRBV12-3/TRBV12-4|TRBJ1-2
TGTGCCAGCAGTTTACAGGGACCAGTGGGTGGCTACACCTTC
CASSLQGPVGGYTF
>few|16|TRBD2|TRBV5-6|TRBJ2-1
TGTGCCAGCAGCCGGGGACTAGCGGTGCCCTACGATGAGCAGTTCTTC
CASSRGLAVPYDEQFF
>.|13|.|TRBV6-5|TRBJ2-1
TGTGCCAGCAAACGCCCAGCGTGGAATGAGCAGTTCTTC
CASKRPAWNEQFF
>.|17|.|TRBV6-1|TRBJ1-1
TGTGCCAGCAGTGAAATCCCGCCCCGGAGGTTGAACACTGAAGCTTTCTTT
CASSEIPPRRLNTEAFF
>medium-sized|15|.|TRBV6-5|TRBJ1-4
TGTGCCAGCAGTTACCGTAGACAAGGGGTTGAAAAACTGTTTTTT
CASSYRRQGVEKLFF
>medium-sized|12|.|TRBV29-1|TRBJ1-1
TGCAGCGGGGGGGAGGGGAACACTGAAGCTTTCTTT
CSGGEGNTEAFF
>.|14|.|TRBV6-5|TRBJ1-5
TGTGCCAGCAGCCCTCCGGGGGGGAATCAGCCCCAGCATTTT
CASSPPGGNQPQHF
>few|13|TRBD2|TRBV10-3|TRBJ2-1
TGTGCCATCAACCAGCGGGGGGACAATGAGCAGTTCTTC
CAINQRGDNEQFF
>few|16|TRBD1|TRBV24-1|TRBJ2-1
TGTGCCACCAGTGATTCCGGGACAGATTCCTACAATGAGCAGTTCTTC
CATSDSGTDSYNEQFF
>few|13|.|TRBV12-3/TRBV12-4|TRBJ1-6
TGTGCCAGCCGGGCAGGGGCAATTTCACCCCTCCACTTT
CASRAGAISPLHF
>.|16|.|TRBV27|TRBJ2-1
TGTGCCAGCAGTTTATCGCAAACGGTAGCCTACAATGAGCAGTTCTTC
CASSLSQTVAYNEQFF
>.|19|.|TRBV6-6|TRBJ1-3
TGTGCCAGCACCCCCTTACCAGGGTCGGTTCCTTACTCTGGAAACACCATATATTTT
CASTPLPGSVPYSGNTIYF
>medium-sized|16|TRBD2|TRBV19|TRBJ2-3
TGTGCCAGTAGTATAGATCGGGGGGAAAAAGTGGATACGCAGTATTTT
CASSIDRGEKVDTQYF
>medium-sized|16|.|TRBV29-1|TRBJ1-2
TGCAGCGTTGAAGAAATGGACACCTCCGAATCCGATGGCTACACCTTC
CSVEEMDTSESDGYTF
>.|15|TRBD1|TRBV30|TRBJ1-2
TGTGCCTGGAACAATCCTTGGGGACAGGGGTATGGCTACACCTTC
CAWNNPWGQGYGYTF
>few|11|.|TRBV18|TRBJ2-5
TGTGCCAGCTCACCAAAAGAGACCCAGTACTTC
CASSPKETQYF
>.|12|.|TRBV5-6|TRBJ1-2
TGCGCCAGCAGCCCGAATAGCAGTGGCTACACCTTC
CASSPNSSGYTF
>.|16|TRBD2|TRBV6-1|TRBJ2-7
TGTGCCAGCAGTGAAACCTTAGCGGGGGGGGGCTACGAGCAGTACTTC
CASSETLAGGGYEQYF
>few|14|.|TRBV18|TRBJ2-7
TGTGCCAGCTCCCCAGACAGTGGGATCCACGAGCAGTACTTC
CASSPDSGIHEQYF
>few|16|TRBD1|TRBV6-1|TRBJ1-4
TGTGCCAGCAGACCTATACCGGGACAGGAGAATGAAAAACTGTTTTTT
CASRPIPGQENEKLFF
>few|15|TRBD1|TRBV27|TRBJ2-7
TGTGCCAGCAGTTCCCCGGGACAGGGTTTCTACGAGCAGTACTTC
CASSSPGQGFYEQYF
>medium-sized|10|.|TRBV29-1|TRBJ2-3
TGCAGCGGATCAAGAGATACGCAGTATTTT
CSGSRDTQYF
>medium-sized|12|.|TRBV19|TRBJ1-2
TGTGCCAGTTCGAGTACTAACTATGGCTACACCTTC
CASSSTNYGYTF
>.|15|TRBD2|TRBV5-6|TRBJ2-7
TGTGCCAGCAGCTCGGGACTAGCGGGCGGGTACGAGCAGTACTTC
CASSSGLAGGYEQYF
>few|14|TRBD1|TRBV10-3|TRBJ1-6
TGTGCCATCAGTGACGGGACAGACAATTCACCCCTCCACTTT
CAISDGTDNSPLHF
>few|13|.|TRBV12-3/TRBV12-4|TRBJ1-2
TGTGCCAGCAGTTTTGAGGGAACCTATGGCTACACCTTC
CASSFEGTYGYTF
>.|15|.|TRBV19|TRBJ2-7
TGTGCCAGTAGTATAGGTCGGGGGCCCTCCTACGAGCAGTACTTC
CASSIGRGPSYEQYF
>.|16|.|TRBV27|TRBJ1-6
TGTGCCAGCAGTCCGGGGTTTGGACAGACTAGTTCACCCCTCCACTTT
CASSPGFGQTSSPLHF
>few|15|TRBD1|TRBV27|TRBJ2-7
TGTGCCAGCAGCTATAAAGGACAGGCGGGCTACGAGCAGTACTTC
CASSYKGQAGYEQYF
>.|17|.|TRBV7-2|TRBJ1-5
TGTGCCAGCAGCCGCGCGGGGGCAGGGATGGGCAATCAGCCCCAGCATTTT
CASSRAGAGMGNQPQHF
>.|14|.|TRBV19|TRBJ2-1
TGTGCCAGTAGTATAGGCGCTGGGTACAATGAGCAGTTCTTC
CASSIGAGYNEQFF
>.|15|TRBD2|TRBV27|TRBJ2-1
TGTGCCAGCAGTTATACTAGCGGGAGCTACAATGAGCAGTTCTTC
CASSYTSGSYNEQFF
>.|15|.|TRBV5-4|TRBJ2-5
TGTGCCAGCAGCTCCGGCGAAGCTGGACGGACGGCCCAGTACTTC
CASSSGEAGRTAQYF
>.|15|.|TRBV6-6|TRBJ1-1
TGTGCCAGCAGTTTAAGTGGTTTGAAGAACACTGAAGCTTTCTTT
CASSLSGLKNTEAFF
>.|14|TRBD1|TRBV6-5|TRBJ1-6
TGTGCCAGCAGTTACGACAGGGGGAAATCACCCCTCCACTTT
CASSYDRGKSPLHF
>medium-sized|14|.|TRBV11-1|TRBJ1-1
TGTGCCAGCAGCTCTTGGGCCATGAACACTGAAGCTTTCTTT
CASSSWAMNTEAFF
>.|16|.|TRBV12-3/TRBV12-4|TRBJ2-3
TGTGCCAGCACCACCTCCCTAAGAAGAATTACAGATACGCAGTATTTT
CASTTSLRRITDTQYF
>.|13|.|TRBV6-1|TRBJ1-2
TGTGCCAGCAGTCCCGAGGTCAGGGACGGCTACACCTTC
CASSPEVRDGYTF
>.|13|.|TRBV28|TRBJ1-5
TGTGCCACCAGCCTGTTCCGGGACCAGCCCCAGCATTTT
CATSLFRDQPQHF
>.|16|.|TRBV6-2/TRBV6-3|TRBJ2-5
TGTGCCAGCAGTACCGGGTTTGGAGGGGTTGGAGAGACCCAGTACTTC
CASSTGFGGVGETQYF
>.|15|TRBD2|TRBV28|TRBJ2-7
TGTGCCAGCAGCCCCGACCTAGCGGGAGGGCGAGAGCAGTACTTC
CASSPDLAGGREQYF